The source of this T cell receptor beta chain is a study of cytomegalovirus exposure and HLA in healthy donors. With 60 Vbeta and 13 Jbeta primers, the PCR was carried out. Sequencing was performed with immunoSEQ multiplex PCR; in TCRdb, only in-frame clones are kept and a portion is missing. In the table there are about 300,000 clones, around 86% of which are singletons. Trimming at V came to 0 bases and at J to 2 bases, leaving 1 base not matched to a gene. The CDR3 has 14 residues. The germline V gene has CDR1 SGHKS and CDR2 YYEKEE (reference sequence). The source is a man aged 35-49 years in good health and CMV-seropositive. V is TRBV5-5 and J is TRBJ2-7, with 8 bases identical to TRBD1. Sample: PBMCs. The chain's CDR3 is CASSLGTGPYEQYF. The CDR3, as DNA: TGTGCCAGCAGCTTGGGGACAGGGCCCTACGAGCAGTACTTC.